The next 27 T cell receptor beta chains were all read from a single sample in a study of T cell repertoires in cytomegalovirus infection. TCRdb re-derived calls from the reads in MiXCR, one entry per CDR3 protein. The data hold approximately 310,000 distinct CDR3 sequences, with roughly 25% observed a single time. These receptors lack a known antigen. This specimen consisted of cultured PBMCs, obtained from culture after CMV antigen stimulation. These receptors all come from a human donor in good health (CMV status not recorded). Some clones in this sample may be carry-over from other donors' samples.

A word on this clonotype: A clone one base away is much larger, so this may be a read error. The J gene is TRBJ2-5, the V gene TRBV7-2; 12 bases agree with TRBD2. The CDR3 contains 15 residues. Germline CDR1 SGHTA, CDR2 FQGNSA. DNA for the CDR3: TGTGCCAGCAGCCTAGCGGGAGGGCCGTCTGAGACCCACTACTTC. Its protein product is CASSLAGGPSETHYF.

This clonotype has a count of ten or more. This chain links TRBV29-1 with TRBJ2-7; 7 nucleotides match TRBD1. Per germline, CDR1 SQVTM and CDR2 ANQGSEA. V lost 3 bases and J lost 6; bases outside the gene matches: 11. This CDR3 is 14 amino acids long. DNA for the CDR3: TGCAGCGTTGAGCGTACAGGGGTTTCCGGCGAGCAGTACTTC. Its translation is CSVERTGVSGEQYF.

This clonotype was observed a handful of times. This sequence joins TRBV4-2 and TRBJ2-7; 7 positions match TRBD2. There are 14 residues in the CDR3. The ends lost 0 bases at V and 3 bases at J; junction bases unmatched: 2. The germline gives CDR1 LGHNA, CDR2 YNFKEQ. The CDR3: CASSQDTSVYEQYF. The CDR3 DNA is TGTGCCAGCAGCCAAGATACTAGCGTCTACGAGCAGTACTTC.

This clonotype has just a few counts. The CDR3 sequence: CASSSLAGGKGETQYF. The CDR3 bases are TGTGCCAGCAGCTCTCTAGCGGGAGGGAAGGGAGAGACCCAGTACTTC. V and J are TRBV5-5 and TRBJ2-5, with 12 bases fitting TRBD2. V dropped 3 bases and J dropped 4; count of bases not matched to a gene: 7. Per the germline V gene, CDR1 is SGHKS and CDR2 is YYEKEE (reference sequence). The CDR3 sequence is 16 residues long.

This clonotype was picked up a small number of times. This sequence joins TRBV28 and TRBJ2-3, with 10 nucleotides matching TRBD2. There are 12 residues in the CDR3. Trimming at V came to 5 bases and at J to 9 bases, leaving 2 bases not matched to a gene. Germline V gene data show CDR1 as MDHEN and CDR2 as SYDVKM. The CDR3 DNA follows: TGTGCCAGCAGTGGTAGCGGGAGGACGCAGTATTTT. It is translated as CASSGSGRTQYF. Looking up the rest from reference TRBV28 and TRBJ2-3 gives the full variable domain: DVKVTQSSRYLVKRTGEKVFLECVQDMDHENMFWYRQDPGLGLRLIYFSYDVKMKEKGDIPEGYSVSREKKERFSLILESASTNQTSMYLCASSGSGRTQYFGPGTRLTVL.

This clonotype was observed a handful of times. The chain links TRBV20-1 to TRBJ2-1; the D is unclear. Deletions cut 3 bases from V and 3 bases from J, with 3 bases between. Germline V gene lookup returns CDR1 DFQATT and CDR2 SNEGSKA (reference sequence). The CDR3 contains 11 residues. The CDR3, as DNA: TGCAGTGCTAGGAACTACAATGAGCAGTTCTTC. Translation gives CSARNYNEQFF.

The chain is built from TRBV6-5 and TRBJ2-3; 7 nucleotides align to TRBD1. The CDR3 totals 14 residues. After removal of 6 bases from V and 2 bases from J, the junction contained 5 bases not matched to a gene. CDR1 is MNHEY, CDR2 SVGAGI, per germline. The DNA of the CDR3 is TGTGCCAGCAGCCTTGACAGGGACACAGATACGCAGTATTTT. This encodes CASSLDRDTDTQYF.

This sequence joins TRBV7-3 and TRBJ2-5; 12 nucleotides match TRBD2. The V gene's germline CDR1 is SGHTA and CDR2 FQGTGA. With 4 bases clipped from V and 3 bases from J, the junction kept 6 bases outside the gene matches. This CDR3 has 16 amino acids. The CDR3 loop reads CASSSLAGGPKETQYF. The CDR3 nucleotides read TGTGCCAGCAGCTCCCTAGCGGGAGGGCCGAAAGAGACCCAGTACTTC.

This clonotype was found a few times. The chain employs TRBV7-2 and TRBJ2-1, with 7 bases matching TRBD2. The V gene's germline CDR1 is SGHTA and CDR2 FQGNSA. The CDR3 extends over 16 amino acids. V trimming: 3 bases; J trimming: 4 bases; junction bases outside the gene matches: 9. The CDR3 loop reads CASSFLGLAEYNEQFF. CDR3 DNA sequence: TGTGCCAGCAGCTTCCTAGGGCTAGCGGAGTACAATGAGCAGTTCTTC. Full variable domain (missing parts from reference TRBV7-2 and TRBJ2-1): GAGVSQSPSNKVTEKGKDVELRCDPISGHTALYWYRQSLGQGLEFLIYFQGNSAPDKSGLPSDRFSAERTGGSVSTLTIQRTQQEDSAVYLCASSFLGLAEYNEQFFGPGTRLTVL.

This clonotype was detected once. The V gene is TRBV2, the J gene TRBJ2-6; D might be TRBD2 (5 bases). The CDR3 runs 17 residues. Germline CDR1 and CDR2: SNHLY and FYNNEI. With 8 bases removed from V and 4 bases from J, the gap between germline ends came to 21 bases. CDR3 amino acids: CASCAFWDSGGANVLTF. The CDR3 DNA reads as TGTGCCAGCTGTGCCTTTTGGGATTCGGGAGGGGCCAACGTCCTGACTTTC.

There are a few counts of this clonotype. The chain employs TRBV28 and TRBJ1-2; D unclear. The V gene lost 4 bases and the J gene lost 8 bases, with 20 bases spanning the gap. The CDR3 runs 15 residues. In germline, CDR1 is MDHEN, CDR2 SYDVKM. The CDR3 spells CASSSPAVGARGYTF. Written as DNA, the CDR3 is TGTGCCAGCAGTTCCCCAGCAGTAGGAGCCCGCGGCTACACCTTC.

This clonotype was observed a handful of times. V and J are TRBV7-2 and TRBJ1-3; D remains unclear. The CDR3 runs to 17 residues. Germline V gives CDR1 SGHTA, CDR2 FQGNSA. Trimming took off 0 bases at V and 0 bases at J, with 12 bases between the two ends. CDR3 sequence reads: CASSLAGRSYSGNTIYF. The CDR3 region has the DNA TGTGCCAGCAGCTTAGCGGGCAGAAGCTACTCTGGAAACACCATATATTTT.

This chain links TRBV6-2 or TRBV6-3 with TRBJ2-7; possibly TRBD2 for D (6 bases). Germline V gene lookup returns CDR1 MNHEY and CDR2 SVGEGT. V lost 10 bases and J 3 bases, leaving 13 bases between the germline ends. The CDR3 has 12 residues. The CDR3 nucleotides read TGTGCCACCACTTTCGGGAGCTACGAGCAGTACTTC. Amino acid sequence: CATTFGSYEQYF.

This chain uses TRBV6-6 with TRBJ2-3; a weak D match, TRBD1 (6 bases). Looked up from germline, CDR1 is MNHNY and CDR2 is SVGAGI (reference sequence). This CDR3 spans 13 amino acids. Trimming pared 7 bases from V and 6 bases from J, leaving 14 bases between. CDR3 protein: CASNKQGPDTQYF. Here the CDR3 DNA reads TGTGCCAGCAACAAACAGGGTCCCGATACGCAGTATTTT.

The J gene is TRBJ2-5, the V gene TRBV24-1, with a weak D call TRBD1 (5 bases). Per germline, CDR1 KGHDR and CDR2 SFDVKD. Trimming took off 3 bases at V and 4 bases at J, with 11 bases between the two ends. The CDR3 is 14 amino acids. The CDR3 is CATSDTKTVETQYF. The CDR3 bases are TGTGCCACCAGTGATACCAAGACAGTAGAGACCCAGTACTTC.

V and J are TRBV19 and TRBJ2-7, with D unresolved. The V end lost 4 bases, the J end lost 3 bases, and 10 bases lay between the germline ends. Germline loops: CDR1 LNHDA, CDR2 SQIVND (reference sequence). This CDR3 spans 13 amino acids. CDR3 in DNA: TGTGCCAGTAGTACAGACGGCTACTACGAGCAGTACTTC. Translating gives CASSTDGYYEQYF.

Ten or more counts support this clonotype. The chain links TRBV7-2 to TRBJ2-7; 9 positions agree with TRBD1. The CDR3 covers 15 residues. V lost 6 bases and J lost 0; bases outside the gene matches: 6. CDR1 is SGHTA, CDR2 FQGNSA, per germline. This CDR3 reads CASRPGTGSSYEQYF. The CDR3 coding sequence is TGTGCCAGCAGACCCGGGACAGGGAGCTCCTACGAGCAGTACTTC.

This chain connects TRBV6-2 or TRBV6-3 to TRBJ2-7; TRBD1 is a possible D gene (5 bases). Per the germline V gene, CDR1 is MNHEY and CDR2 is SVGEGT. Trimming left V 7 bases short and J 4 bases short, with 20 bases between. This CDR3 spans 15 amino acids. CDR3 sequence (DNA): TGTGCCAGCACCTCACATCGGACAACCCCATACGAGCAGTACTTC. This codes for CASTSHRTTPYEQYF.

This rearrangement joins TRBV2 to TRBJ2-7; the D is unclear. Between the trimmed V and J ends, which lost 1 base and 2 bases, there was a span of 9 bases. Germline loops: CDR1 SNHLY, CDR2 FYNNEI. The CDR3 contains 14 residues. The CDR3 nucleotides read TGTGCCAGCAGTGAAGAAGTCCTACCCTACGAGCAGTACGTC. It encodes CASSEEVLPYEQYV.

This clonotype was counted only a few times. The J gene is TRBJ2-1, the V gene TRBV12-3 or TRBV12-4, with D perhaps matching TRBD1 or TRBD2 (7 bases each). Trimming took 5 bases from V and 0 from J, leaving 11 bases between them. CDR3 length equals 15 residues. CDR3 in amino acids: CASSQGGSSYNEQFF. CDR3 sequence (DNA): TGTGCCAGCAGTCAGGGGGGGAGCTCCTACAATGAGCAGTTCTTC.

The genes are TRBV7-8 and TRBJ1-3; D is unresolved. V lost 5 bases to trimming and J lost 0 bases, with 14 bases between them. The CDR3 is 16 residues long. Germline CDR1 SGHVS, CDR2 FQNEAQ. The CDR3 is CASSHGRISSGNTIYF. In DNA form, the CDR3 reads TGTGCCAGCAGCCACGGACGGATAAGCTCTGGAAACACCATATATTTT.

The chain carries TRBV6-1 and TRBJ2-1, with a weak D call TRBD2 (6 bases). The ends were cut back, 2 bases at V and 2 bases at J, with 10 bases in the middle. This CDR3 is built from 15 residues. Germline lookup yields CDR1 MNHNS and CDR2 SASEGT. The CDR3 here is CASSELGGTYNEQFF. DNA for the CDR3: TGTGCCAGCAGTGAACTAGGAGGGACCTACAATGAGCAGTTCTTC.

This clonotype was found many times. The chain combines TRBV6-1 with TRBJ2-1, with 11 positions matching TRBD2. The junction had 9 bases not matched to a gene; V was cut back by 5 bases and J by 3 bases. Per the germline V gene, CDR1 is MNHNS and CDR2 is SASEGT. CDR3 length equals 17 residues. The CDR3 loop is CASSKLAGAYRYNEQFF. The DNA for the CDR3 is TGTGCCAGCAGTAAACTAGCGGGAGCGTATCGCTACAATGAGCAGTTCTTC.

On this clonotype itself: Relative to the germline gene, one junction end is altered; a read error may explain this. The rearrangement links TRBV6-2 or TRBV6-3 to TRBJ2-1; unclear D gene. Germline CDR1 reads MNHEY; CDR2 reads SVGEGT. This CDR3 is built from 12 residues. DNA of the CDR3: TGTGCCAGCGGGCGGTCGGTCAATGAGCAGATCTTC. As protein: CASGRSVNEQIF.

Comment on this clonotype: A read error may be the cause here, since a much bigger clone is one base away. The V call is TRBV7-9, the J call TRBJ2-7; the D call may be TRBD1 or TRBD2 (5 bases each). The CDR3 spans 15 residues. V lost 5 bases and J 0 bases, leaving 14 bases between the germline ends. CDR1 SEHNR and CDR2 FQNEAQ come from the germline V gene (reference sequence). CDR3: CASSRRQGASYEQYV. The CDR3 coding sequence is TGTGCCAGCAGCCGTAGGCAGGGAGCCTCCTACGAGCAGTACGTC.

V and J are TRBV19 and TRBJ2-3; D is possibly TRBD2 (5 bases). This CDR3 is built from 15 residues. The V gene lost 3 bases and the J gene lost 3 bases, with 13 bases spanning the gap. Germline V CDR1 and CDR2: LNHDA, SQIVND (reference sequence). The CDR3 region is CASSISAVGTDTQYF. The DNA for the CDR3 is TGTGCCAGTAGTATCTCAGCGGTGGGAACAGATACGCAGTATTTT.

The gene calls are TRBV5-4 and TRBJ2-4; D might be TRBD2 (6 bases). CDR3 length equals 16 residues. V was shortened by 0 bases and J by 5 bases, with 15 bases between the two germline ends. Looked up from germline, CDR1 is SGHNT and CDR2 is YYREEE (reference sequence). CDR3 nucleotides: TGTGCCAGCAGCTTGGCTAGCGACCTAGTACAAAACATTCAGTACTTC. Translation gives CASSLASDLVQNIQYF.